This T cell receptor beta chain comes out of a study of radiation and T cells in renal cell carcinoma. Time point here: blood 2 weeks post-SBRT. Stated treatment: 15 Gy SBRT to primary tumor, nephrectomy 4 weeks later. Note on this clone: Its target is not known.

Data came from immunoSEQ multiplex PCR; TCRdb stores just in-frame clones and leaves some out. The table lists around 76,000 clones, roughly 82% of them singletons, with around 5.5% in the top ten. V dropped 0 bases and J dropped 2 bases, with 6 bases sitting between them. The CDR3 has 13 amino acids. Germline CDR1 and CDR2: SGHNT and YYREEE (reference sequence). Overall study findings and caveats: Baseline intratumoral clonotype presence is unknown without pretreatment biopsies. In blood, top tumor clones expanded by 2 weeks, shrinking by 4.

Material: blood, obtained from a patient whose treatment included radiotherapy and nephrectomy. J is TRBJ2-7 and V is TRBV5-4; D is uncertain. The sequence derives from a man aged 55 to 70 with renal cell carcinoma. CDR3 DNA sequence: TGTGCCAGCAGCTTGGATACTCCCTACGAGCAGTACTTC. This sequence encodes CASSLDTPYEQYF.